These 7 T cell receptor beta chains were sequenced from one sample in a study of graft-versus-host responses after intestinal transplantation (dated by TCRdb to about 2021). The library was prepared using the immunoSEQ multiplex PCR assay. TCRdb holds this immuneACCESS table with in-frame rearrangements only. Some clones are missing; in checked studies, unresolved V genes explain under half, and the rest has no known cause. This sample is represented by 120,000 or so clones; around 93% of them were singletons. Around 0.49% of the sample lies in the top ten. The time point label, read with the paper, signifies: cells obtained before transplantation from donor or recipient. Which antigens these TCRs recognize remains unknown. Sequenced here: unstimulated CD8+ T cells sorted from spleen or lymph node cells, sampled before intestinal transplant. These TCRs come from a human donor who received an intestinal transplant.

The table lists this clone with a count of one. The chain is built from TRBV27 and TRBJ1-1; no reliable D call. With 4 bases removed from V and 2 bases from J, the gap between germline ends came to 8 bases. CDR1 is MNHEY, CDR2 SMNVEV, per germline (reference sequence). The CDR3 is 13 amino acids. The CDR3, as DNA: TGTGCCAGCAGTTCTTGGGTTAACACTGAAGCTTTCTTT. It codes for CASSSWVNTEAFF.

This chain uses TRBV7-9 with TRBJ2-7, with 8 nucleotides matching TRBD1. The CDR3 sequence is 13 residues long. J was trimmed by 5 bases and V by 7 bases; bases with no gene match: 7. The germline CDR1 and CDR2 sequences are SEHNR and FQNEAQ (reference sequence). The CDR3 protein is CASILDRDNEQYF. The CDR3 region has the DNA TGTGCCAGCATCCTGGACAGGGATAACGAGCAGTACTTC.

Here the CDR3 reads CASSLKSERLSGNTIYF. As DNA, the CDR3 is TGTGCCAGCAGTTTAAAGTCAGAACGTCTGTCCGGAAACACCATATATTTT. J is TRBJ1-3 and V is TRBV27, with D hard to call. CDR1 and CDR2 from the germline V gene are MNHEY and SMNVEV (reference sequence). This CDR3 region has 17 residues. V was shortened by 2 bases and J by 4 bases, with 18 bases between the two germline ends.

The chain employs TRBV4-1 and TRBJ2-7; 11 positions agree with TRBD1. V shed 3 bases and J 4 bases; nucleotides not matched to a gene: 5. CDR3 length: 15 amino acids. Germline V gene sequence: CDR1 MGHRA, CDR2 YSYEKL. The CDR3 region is CASSHRTGGEYEQYF. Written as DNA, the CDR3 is TGCGCCAGCAGCCACCGGACAGGGGGCGAATACGAGCAGTACTTC.

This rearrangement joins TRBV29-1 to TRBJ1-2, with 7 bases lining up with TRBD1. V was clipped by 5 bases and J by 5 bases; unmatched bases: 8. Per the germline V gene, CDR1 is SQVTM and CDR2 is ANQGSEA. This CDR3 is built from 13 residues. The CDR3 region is CSVKDRWSYGYTF. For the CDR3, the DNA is TGCAGCGTTAAGGACAGGTGGTCGTATGGCTACACCTTC. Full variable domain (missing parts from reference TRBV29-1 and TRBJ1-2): SAVISQKPSRDICQRGTSLTIQCQVDSQVTMMFWYRQQPGQSLTLIATANQGSEATYESGFVIDKFPISRPNLTFSTLTVSNMSPEDSSIYLCSVKDRWSYGYTFGSGTRLTVV.

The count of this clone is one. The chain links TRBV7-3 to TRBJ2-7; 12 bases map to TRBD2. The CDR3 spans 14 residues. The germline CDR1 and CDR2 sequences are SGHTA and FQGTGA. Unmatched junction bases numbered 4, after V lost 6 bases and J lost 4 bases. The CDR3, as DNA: TGTGCCAGCAGTCCGACTAGCGGGAGTTACGAGCAGTACTTC. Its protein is CASSPTSGSYEQYF.

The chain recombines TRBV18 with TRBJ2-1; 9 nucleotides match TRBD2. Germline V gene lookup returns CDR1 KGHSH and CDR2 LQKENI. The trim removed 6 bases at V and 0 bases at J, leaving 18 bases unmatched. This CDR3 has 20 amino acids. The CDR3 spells CASSRAQGTSPISSYNEQFF. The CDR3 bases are TGTGCCAGCTCCCGTGCACAGGGGACTAGCCCTATTTCCTCCTACAATGAGCAGTTCTTC.